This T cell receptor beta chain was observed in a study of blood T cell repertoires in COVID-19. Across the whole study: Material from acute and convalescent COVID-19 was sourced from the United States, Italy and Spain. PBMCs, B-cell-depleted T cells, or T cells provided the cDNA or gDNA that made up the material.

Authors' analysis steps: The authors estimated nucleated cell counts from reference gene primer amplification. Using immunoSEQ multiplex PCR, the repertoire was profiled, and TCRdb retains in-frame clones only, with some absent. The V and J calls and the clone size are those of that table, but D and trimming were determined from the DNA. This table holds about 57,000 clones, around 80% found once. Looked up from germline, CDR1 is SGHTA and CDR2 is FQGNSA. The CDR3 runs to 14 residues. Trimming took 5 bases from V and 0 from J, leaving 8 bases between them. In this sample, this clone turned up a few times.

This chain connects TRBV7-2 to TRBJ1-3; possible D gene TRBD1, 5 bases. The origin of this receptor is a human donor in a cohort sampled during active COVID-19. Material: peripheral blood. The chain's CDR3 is CASSHDSSGNTIYF. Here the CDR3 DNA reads TGTGCCAGCAGCCACGACAGCTCTGGAAACACCATATATTTT.